The TCR beta chain under discussion was sequenced for a study of T cells in Graves' hyperthyroidism and ophthalmopathy. RNA transcripts gave rise to amplified TCR beta CDR3 regions. HTBI primers were used for first-round RT-PCR of the TCR CDR3. TCRdb recomputed calls from the multiplex PCR reads with MiXCR, one row per CDR3 protein. There are around 300,000 distinct CDR3 sequences in the sample; approximately 15% occur only once, and about 26% lies in the top ten. Germline CDR1 and CDR2: SEHNR and FQNEAQ (reference sequence). This CDR3 spans 16 amino acids. J gave up 4 bases and V 3 bases, and 11 bases lay outside the gene matches.

What was sequenced was blood. This TCR was recovered from a woman aged 30 to 39 with Graves' hyperthyroidism. The V gene is TRBV7-9, the J gene TRBJ2-5; 7 bases match TRBD1. CDR3 residues: CASSFRDSALGETQYF. Written as DNA, the CDR3 is TGTGCCAGCAGCTTCCGGGACAGCGCCCTTGGAGAGACCCAGTACTTC.